This paragraph covers one TCR beta chain sequence. Unique molecular identifiers featured in how the TCRbeta library was prepared. TCRdb processed the PCR reads anew with MiXCR; each CDR3 protein has one entry. The sample contains some 300,000 distinct CDR3 sequences, 10% of which appear only once. The ends were cut back, 3 bases at V and 5 bases at J, with 14 bases in the middle. Germline V gene data show CDR1 as SNHLY and CDR2 as FYNNEI. This CDR3 comprises 14 residues. This entry comes from a study of T-cell reconstitution after alpha-beta-depleted transplantation in children. The receptor was derived from a boy under two years old with acute myeloid leukemia, due to receive a stem cell transplant. The rearrangement uses TRBV2 and TRBJ2-7; D is tentatively TRBD1 or TRBD2 (5 bases each). Source: PBMCs, taken before TCRalphabeta/CD19-depleted stem cell transplant. This CDR3 reads CASSDWGIPHEQYF. In DNA, the CDR3 is TGTGCCAGCAGTGATTGGGGGATTCCCCACGAGCAGTACTTC.